This entry concerns a single T cell receptor beta chain. Its binding antigen is unknown. The record has no base qualities; no much larger clone is one base away. The data originate from a study of shared clonotypes between healthy human individuals (dated by TCRdb to the early 2020s). In terms of the full investigation: A couple of women and three men aged 18 to 49 years were included in the cohort. Blood TCR repertoires of a handful of healthy adults were deeply sequenced to estimate repertoire size and the extent of clonotype sharing between individuals. To increase sequencing depth and limit assay-specific biases, different laboratories used diverse techniques to prepare libraries and sequence TCR repertoires. Each donor's leukapheresis produced roughly between roughly 0.85 and 10 billion PBMCs.

What the research found in general, with its limitations: Based on pairwise subsampling, the degree of clonotype sharing among donors was expected to be affected by sequencing depth. Sampling was limited to blood, and TCR repertoires in tissue likely differ from TCR repertoires in blood. The genetic and exposure-history diversity represented was limited by the small number of donors.

Using the deep immunoSEQ assay, TCR CDR3 regions were amplified from genomic DNA by multiplex PCR. Extracted genomic DNA from each cell subset was spread evenly across all wells of several immunoSEQ 96-well plates, with each plate serving as a replicate. For unsorted PBMC, about 270 ng of genomic DNA, equivalent to around 30,000 T cell genomes, went into each replicate PCR. Ten immunoSEQ deep assay plates were used to sequence the unsorted PBMC genomic DNA. The purified libraries were quantified using a Qubit 3.0 fluorometer, sized with a Bioanalyzer 2100, and then quantified again using the KAPA Library Quantification kit. A separate single-read 150-cycle Illumina NextSeq 550 flow cell was used to sequence each immunoSEQ 96-well plate. The source study handled its data this way. The immunoSEQ output contained only junctional sequences without quality scores, so filtering could not match that applied to full-length reads. Sequences were annotated with PyIR, a Python wrapper for IgBLAST v1.9, and V/J genes and CDR3 were assigned using IMGT germline references. Reads were filtered out if the reads had weak V/J assignments (E-value above 1e-6), no CDR3, stop codons, out-of-frame junctions, or ambiguous translated residues. V3J clonotypes were defined by identical inferred V gene, J gene, and CDR3 amino acid sequence. Percentage overlap between repertoires was computed as shared unique clonotypes divided by the size of the smaller repertoire. Three approaches were used to assess repertoire richness: RTK rarefaction, the Chao1 estimator, and Recon v2.1 estimates of unobserved clonotypes. TCRdb holds this immuneACCESS table with in-frame rearrangements only. Some clones are missing; in checked studies, unresolved V genes explain under half, and the rest has no known cause. V and J calls and clone size are as listed in that table; D and trimming were resolved from the DNA. This sample holds some 470,000 clones; 60% to 85% were observed only once. The ten largest clones add up to 10% to 15% of the sample.

V is cut back by 4 bases and J by 6 bases, with 11 bases in the junction unmatched. Per the germline V gene, SGDLS is the CDR1 and YYNGEE is the CDR2. Reading from cysteine to phenylalanine, the CDR3 counts 16 amino acids. Only the CDR3 DNA is retained, 48 bases long and in frame from the first base. The donors were healthy, HIV-negative adults with no recently reported acute infections or vaccinations. Every donor was a Caucasian adult living in Nashville, Tennessee, USA. For unsorted samples, about 90 million PBMCs were counted and genomic DNA was extracted with the QIAamp DNA Blood Mini kit. Blood was collected by leukapheresis, and PBMCs were isolated by Ficoll-Histopaque density gradient centrifugation and then cryopreserved in liquid nitrogen vapor phase.

The origin of this receptor is a woman between 40 and 55 years old in good health. Some clones in this sample may be carry-over from other donors' samples. Sequenced input: PBMCs. The chain employs TRBV9 and TRBJ2-2, with TRBD2 matching 8 junction bases. The CDR3 amino acid sequence is: CASSPTGTSSSGELFF. The bases are TGTGCCAGCAGCCCTACCGGGACTAGTTCCTCCGGGGAGCTGTTTTTT.